The 15 T cell receptor beta chains listed next were all sequenced from one sample in a study of post-analysis software for immune sequencing data. Study-wide results and limits: Comparison of patients with controls showed five TRBV segments more frequent in patients, TRBV5-6, TRBV5-1 and TRBV20-1 among them.

Their recognized antigens are unknown. Unique-molecular-identifier-tagged TCR beta cDNA libraries were used. MiXCR, applied by TCRdb to the PCR reads, yields one record per CDR3 protein. The table records hundreds of thousands of distinct CDR3 sequences, less than 35% of them present only once. Sequencing input: blood. The receptors were gathered from a girl between 10 and 17 years old with multiple sclerosis.

This clonotype was observed at least ten times. The V call is TRBV20-1, the J call TRBJ2-7; maybe TRBD1 (6 bases). The V gene lost 5 bases and the J gene lost 2 bases, with 13 bases spanning the gap. The CDR3 extends over 13 amino acids. Germline lookup yields CDR1 DFQATT and CDR2 SNEGSKA (reference sequence). DNA of the CDR3: TGCAGTGCTGGGACCGGACAGACCTACGAGCAGTACTTC. It encodes CSAGTGQTYEQYF.

V and J are TRBV12-3 or TRBV12-4 and TRBJ2-2; D remains ambiguous. The germline V and J ends were trimmed by 1 base and 3 bases, with 9 bases remaining between them. The CDR3 spans 15 residues. This CDR3 is CASSLGSSYTGELFF. The CDR3 region has the DNA TGTGCCAGCAGTTTAGGGTCATCCTACACCGGGGAGCTGTTTTTT.

This clonotype was detected only a few times. This rearrangement joins TRBV10-3 to TRBJ2-3, with no clear D. The CDR3 is 15 amino acids. Germline V gene data show CDR1 as ENHRY and CDR2 as SYGVKD. The V end was cut by 5 bases, the J end by 3 bases, with 15 bases between. CDR3 region: CAISPQALSTDTQYF. As DNA, the CDR3 is TGTGCCATCAGTCCCCAGGCGCTTAGTACAGATACGCAGTATTTT.

This rearrangement joins TRBV9 to TRBJ2-1; TRBD1 agrees at 8 bases. Germline CDR1 reads SGDLS; CDR2 reads YYNGEE. V lost 3 bases and J lost 4; bases outside the gene matches: 6. The CDR3 extends over 15 amino acids. The CDR3 here is CASSGSGTGYNEQFF. The CDR3 coding sequence is TGTGCCAGCAGCGGTTCCGGGACAGGATACAATGAGCAGTTCTTC.

The genes are TRBV7-9 and TRBJ2-1, with D possibly TRBD2 on 5 matching bases. Germline CDR1 is SEHNR and CDR2 is FQNEAQ (reference sequence). This CDR3 spans 13 amino acids. Trimming took 5 bases from V and 5 from J, leaving 10 bases between them. CDR3 loop: CASSDGIHNEQFF. The CDR3 coding sequence is TGTGCCAGCAGCGACGGGATCCACAATGAGCAGTTCTTC.

This clonotype occurred a few times. This chain connects TRBV20-1 to TRBJ2-1, with 8 bases that match TRBD1. J lost 4 bases, V lost 1 base, and 9 bases had no gene match. CDR3 length: 16 amino acids. Germline lookup yields CDR1 DFQATT and CDR2 SNEGSKA (reference sequence). CDR3 sequence reads: CSARALGTGRYNEQFF. The CDR3, as DNA: TGCAGTGCTAGAGCTCTTGGGACAGGAAGATACAATGAGCAGTTCTTC.

This clonotype was observed a few times. The rearrangement uses TRBV4-3 and TRBJ1-6; D is unclear. The CDR3 has 16 amino acids. Germline CDR1 and CDR2: LGHNA and YSLEER. The V end lost 1 base, the J end lost 3 bases, and 10 bases lay between the germline ends. The CDR3 DNA sequence: TGCGCCAGCAGCCAAGGCCCAGGAAACTATAATTCACCCCTCCACTTT. This sequence encodes CASSQGPGNYNSPLHF.

Only a few counts were recorded for this clonotype. The genes are TRBV28 and TRBJ2-4; TRBD1 or TRBD2 may be the D gene (5 bases each). The end of the DNA fits TRBJ2-7 better, so the J call may be wrong. CDR1 and CDR2 (germline): MDHEN, SYDVKM. This CDR3 spans 14 amino acids. The CDR3 sequence is CASNTTTGASEQYF. As DNA, the CDR3 is TGTGCCAGCAACACAACCACCGGGGCCAGCGAGCAGTACTTC.

On this clonotype: This sequence may be a read error, since a much larger clone differs from it by one base. V gene TRBV29-1 combines with J gene TRBJ2-5; 12 bases fit TRBD1. This CDR3 contains 15 residues. Unmatched junction bases numbered 12, after V lost 6 bases and J lost 7 bases. CDR1 is SQVTM and CDR2 is ANQGSEA in the germline V gene. The CDR3 coding sequence is TGCAGCGTGGATCCGGGACAGGGGGCAGGAGGGACCCAGTACTTC. Its translation: CSVDPGQGAGGTQYF.

This clonotype was observed a handful of times. The rearrangement joins TRBV9 to TRBJ2-7; D not certain. With the DNA end fitting TRBJ2-5 better, the J assignment may be wrong. The germline V gene encodes CDR1 SGDLS and CDR2 YYNGEE. CDR3 size: 13 residues. The CDR3 protein is CASSVELGETQYF. The CDR3 DNA reads as TGTGCCAGCAGCGTAGAATTGGGGGAGACCCAGTACTTC.

The chain employs TRBV20-1 and TRBJ2-1; tentative D call: TRBD2 (5 bases). V was cut by 4 bases and J by 6 bases, with 16 bases left in between. This CDR3 comprises 14 residues. Germline-derived CDR1 and CDR2 are DFQATT and SNEGSKA (reference sequence). The CDR3 spells CSANPRALTNEQFF. The CDR3 region has the DNA TGCAGTGCTAACCCGCGGGCCTTGACCAATGAGCAGTTCTTC.

This clonotype has more than one count but fewer than ten. The chain links TRBV4-1 to TRBJ1-5; D is unclear. The V end was cut by 3 bases, the J end by 4 bases, with 4 bases between. Germline CDR1 reads MGHRA; CDR2 reads YSYEKL. The CDR3 consists of 12 residues. The CDR3 DNA reads TGCGCCAGCAGCCATATTAATCAGCCCCAGCATTTT. This sequence encodes CASSHINQPQHF.

CDR3 nucleotides: TGTGCCAGCAGCCTGGGGGACGTCACCTACGAGCAGTACTTC. Amino acids: CASSLGDVTYEQYF. The chain uses TRBV7-9 and TRBJ2-7; perhaps D is TRBD1 or TRBD2 (5 bases each). The CDR3 totals 14 residues. Germline values: CDR1 SEHNR, CDR2 FQNEAQ (reference sequence). Trimming left V 5 bases short and J 2 bases short, with 13 bases between.

This clonotype turned up a few times. J is TRBJ2-3 and V is TRBV4-3; 9 positions agree with TRBD2. Germline CDR1 LGHNA, CDR2 YSLEER. V was clipped by 2 bases and J by 6 bases; unmatched bases: 12. There are 17 residues in the CDR3. CDR3 sequence reads: CASSQRGAGGKVDTQYF. In nucleotides, the CDR3 is TGCGCCAGCAGCCAAAGGGGAGCGGGAGGCAAGGTCGATACGCAGTATTTT.

The chain carries TRBV6-1 and TRBJ2-5, with TRBD2 matching over 12 bases. V lost 6 bases, J lost 5 bases, and 13 bases stayed unmatched. The length of the CDR3 is 17 residues. Germline-derived CDR1 and CDR2 are MNHNS and SASEGT. The DNA of the CDR3 is TGTGCCAGCAGGGATCGGCTAGCGGGGGGGACCGCCGAGACCCAGTACTTC. The encoded protein is CASRDRLAGGTAETQYF.